The rows below give T cell receptor beta chains drawn from one sample of a study of technical replicates of blood from a handful of donors. TCRdb's table, derived via immunoSEQ multiplex PCR, lists solely in-frame clones and lacks some. The sample lists under 100,000 clones, around 96% occurring once. The sample was T cells isolated from PBMCs. These receptors were taken from a human donor in good health. CDR3s include the opening cysteine and the closing phenylalanine or tryptophan. D genes are given only for firm matches. Not every row has a clone size; where given, it reads once, few, many or a size class.

V gene	D gene	J gene	clone size	CDR3 protein	CDR3 DNA
TRBV4-1	.	TRBJ2-2	.	CASSPSGRRGTGELFF	TGCGCCAGCAGCCCATCCGGGCGTCGGGGCACCGGGGAGCTGTTTTTT
TRBV5-1	TRBD2	TRBJ2-7	.	CASSHTSGNYEQYF	TGCGCCAGCAGCCATACTAGCGGGAACTACGAGCAGTACTTC
TRBV5-1	.	TRBJ1-1	.	CASSLEPVKNTEAFF	TGCGCCAGCAGCCTGGAACCGGTAAAGAACACTGAAGCTTTCTTT
TRBV11-2	.	TRBJ2-1	.	CASSLTGFAYNEQFF	TGTGCCAGCAGCTTAACAGGGTTCGCCTACAATGAGCAGTTCTTC
TRBV19	TRBD2	TRBJ2-1	once	CASSIWLASGSYNEQFF	TGTGCCAGTAGTATCTGGCTGGCTAGCGGCTCCTACAATGAGCAGTTCTTC
TRBV4-1	.	TRBJ2-5	.	CASSQELASETQYF	TGCGCCAGCAGCCAAGAACTAGCCTCCGAGACCCAGTACTTC
TRBV25-1	TRBD2	TRBJ2-2	.	CASRGRGPNTGELFF	TGTGCCAGCAGAGGGAGGGGACCGAACACCGGGGAGCTGTTTTTT
TRBV7-9	TRBD2	TRBJ2-5	.	CASSLALAVQETQYF	TGTGCCAGCAGCTTAGCCCTAGCGGTACAAGAGACCCAGTACTTC
TRBV10-1	.	TRBJ1-1	.	CASSVGQSGTEAFF	TGCGCCAGCAGTGTAGGACAGTCCGGCACTGAAGCTTTCTTT
TRBV5-1	.	TRBJ1-5	once	CASSLSPNQPQHF	TGCGCCAGCAGCTTGTCTCCCAATCAGCCCCAGCATTTT
TRBV2	.	TRBJ2-1	.	CASDQRAINEQFF	TGTGCCAGCGATCAGCGGGCGATCAATGAGCAGTTCTTC
TRBV18	TRBD1	TRBJ2-2	.	CASSPALAAGGGELFF	TGTGCCAGCTCACCGGCCTTGGCGGCAGGGGGCGGGGAGCTGTTTTTT
TRBV19	TRBD1	TRBJ2-7	.	CASSPPGQGFYEQYF	TGTGCCAGTAGTCCCCCGGGACAGGGCTTCTACGAGCAGTACTTC
TRBV6-5	.	TRBJ1-2	.	CASSVDIISNYGYTF	TGTGCCAGCAGTGTCGACATAATTTCGAACTATGGCTACACCTTC
TRBV11-2	.	TRBJ2-2	.	CASSLILRAGELFF	TGTGCCAGCAGTTTAATACTACGGGCCGGGGAGCTGTTTTTT
TRBV29-1	TRBD1	TRBJ1-4	.	CSAGTAPGNEKLFF	TGCAGCGCGGGGACAGCCCCTGGCAATGAAAAACTGTTTTTT
TRBV27	.	TRBJ2-1	.	CASSLFWTKPSPGQFF	TGTGCCAGCAGTTTATTCTGGACAAAACCCAGCCCGGGGCAGTTCTTC
TRBV10-3	TRBD2	TRBJ2-3	once	CAISQPPSGRDTQYF	TGTGCCATCAGCCAACCTCCTAGCGGGAGAGATACGCAGTATTTT
TRBV6-6	.	TRBJ1-1	once	CASRPTGGTTEAFF	TGTGCCAGCAGGCCAACGGGGGGGACCACTGAAGCTTTCTTT
TRBV9	.	TRBJ2-5	.	CASSVGGVAVQETQYF	TGTGCCAGCAGCGTAGGAGGGGTAGCGGTTCAAGAGACCCAGTACTTC
TRBV6-6	.	TRBJ2-5	.	CASSYVGETQYF	TGTGCCAGCAGTTACGTCGGGGAGACCCAGTACTTC
TRBV7-6	.	TRBJ2-1	.	CASSLARVHNEQFF	TGTGCCAGCAGCTTAGCGCGGGTACACAATGAGCAGTTCTTC
TRBV7-9	.	TRBJ2-1	once	CASSYRDNEQFF	TGTGCCAGCAGTTACCGGGACAATGAGCAGTTCTTC
TRBV7-9	TRBD1	TRBJ1-5	.	CASSLGDRGNQPQHF	TGTGCCAGCAGCTTAGGGGACAGGGGAAATCAGCCCCAGCATTTT
TRBV5-5	.	TRBJ1-1	.	CASSLDIGGPEAFF	TGTGCCAGCAGCTTGGATATCGGGGGTCCTGAAGCTTTCTTT
TRBV6-5	.	TRBJ2-1	.	CASSSPIWNEQFF	TGTGCCAGCAGTTCCCCTATATGGAATGAGCAGTTCTTC
TRBV5-4	.	TRBJ2-7	once	CASSFSGNLREQYF	TGTGCCAGCAGCTTTAGCGGAAATCTACGCGAGCAGTACTTC
TRBV11-3	TRBD1	TRBJ1-1	.	CASSLGTGNTEAFF	TGTGCCAGCAGCTTAGGGACAGGCAACACTGAAGCTTTCTTT
TRBV9	TRBD1	TRBJ1-1	.	CASSVGGRGLDTEAFF	TGTGCCAGCAGCGTAGGAGGCAGGGGGCTCGACACTGAAGCTTTCTTT
TRBV6-1	.	TRBJ2-1	once	CASSEAGRGEQFF	TGTGCCAGCAGTGAAGCTGGTAGGGGTGAGCAGTTCTTC
TRBV30	TRBD1	TRBJ2-7	.	CAWSVPLGGLGSYEQYF	TGTGCCTGGAGTGTACCCCTAGGGGGCCTCGGGTCCTACGAGCAGTACTTC
TRBV19	.	TRBJ1-3	.	CASSIDGAGRQDTIYF	TGTGCCAGTAGTATAGATGGGGCAGGACGCCAGGACACCATATATTTT
TRBV4-1	.	TRBJ2-1	.	CASSQQGFVDEQFF	TGCGCCAGCAGCCAACAGGGGTTCGTCGATGAGCAGTTCTTC
TRBV30	TRBD1	TRBJ2-3	.	CAWSVNRGSTDTQYF	TGTGCCTGGAGTGTAAACAGGGGGTCCACAGATACGCAGTATTTT
TRBV27	TRBD1	TRBJ1-5	.	CASSFDRGSQPQHF	TGTGCCAGCAGTTTTGACAGGGGTAGTCAGCCCCAGCATTTT
TRBV10-1	.	TRBJ2-3	few	CASSHSGYTDTQYF	TGCGCCAGCAGTCACAGCGGCTACACAGATACGCAGTATTTT
TRBV30	TRBD1	TRBJ2-7	.	CAWSKDRAMNEQYF	TGTGCCTGGAGTAAGGACAGGGCCATGAACGAGCAGTACTTC
TRBV25-1	TRBD1	TRBJ1-1	.	CASSYSRGLVEAFF	TGTGCCAGCAGTTACAGCAGGGGGCTAGTGGAAGCTTTCTTT
TRBV27	TRBD1	TRBJ1-1	.	CASSWDRRTEAFF	TGTGCCAGCAGTTGGGACAGGAGGACTGAAGCTTTCTTT
TRBV9	TRBD2	TRBJ2-1	.	CASSVGSGTGGPYEQFF	TGTGCCAGCAGCGTAGGTTCCGGGACGGGAGGGCCCTATGAGCAGTTCTTC
TRBV5-1	TRBD2	TRBJ2-7	.	CASRLASYEQYF	TGCGCCAGCAGACTAGCGTCCTACGAGCAGTACTTC
TRBV29-1	TRBD1	TRBJ2-5	.	CSVEKGDRVLETQYF	TGCAGCGTTGAGAAGGGGGACAGGGTGCTAGAGACCCAGTACTTC
TRBV6-6	.	TRBJ1-1	.	CASSRYRANTEAFF	TGTGCCAGCAGCCGTTACAGGGCGAACACTGAAGCTTTCTTT